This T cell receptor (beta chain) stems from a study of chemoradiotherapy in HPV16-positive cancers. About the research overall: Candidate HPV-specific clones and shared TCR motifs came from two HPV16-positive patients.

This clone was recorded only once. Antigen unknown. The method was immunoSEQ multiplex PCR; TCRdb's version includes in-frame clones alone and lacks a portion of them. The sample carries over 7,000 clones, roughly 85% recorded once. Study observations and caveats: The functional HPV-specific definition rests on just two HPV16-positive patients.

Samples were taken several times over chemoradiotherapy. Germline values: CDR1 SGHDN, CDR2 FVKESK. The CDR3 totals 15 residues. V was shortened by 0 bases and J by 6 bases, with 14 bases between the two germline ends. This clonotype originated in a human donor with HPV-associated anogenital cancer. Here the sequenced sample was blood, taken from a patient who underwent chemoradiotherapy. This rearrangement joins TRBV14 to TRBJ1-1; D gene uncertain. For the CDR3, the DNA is TGTGCCAGCAGCCAAGATCTGGCCAGATACGCTGAAGCTTTCTTT. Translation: CASSQDLARYAEAFF.